This TCR beta chain was captured by sequencing in a study of human T cells and chemical hapten exposure. Time point meaning: patch test 3, about 24 weeks after DPC sensitization. The treatment here: therapeutic diphenylcyclopropenone sensitization with weekly scalp DPC. The study extracted total RNA from unfractionated whole blood. Venepuncture was done earlier than the placement of each patch test. TCRdb re-derived calls from the RACE reads in MiXCR, one entry per CDR3 protein. The sample lists tens of thousands of distinct CDR3 sequences, more than 9% seen once, with 20% to 30% in the top ten. The trim removed 9 bases at V and 7 bases at J, leaving 6 bases unmatched. There are 13 residues in the CDR3. This clonotype has a count of ten or more.

V usage is TRBV12-3 or TRBV12-4 and J usage is TRBJ2-1; TRBD2 agrees at 10 bases. The TCR sequence derives from a man aged 50 to 59 with alopecia areata. Some clones in this sample may be carry-over from other donors' samples. The sample was whole blood, taken in connection with sensitization to the hapten diphenylcyclopropenone (DPC). The CDR3 spells CASGLAARNEQFF. CDR3 nucleotide sequence: TGTGCCAGTGGACTAGCGGCACGGAATGAGCAGTTCTTC.